The present T cell receptor (beta chain) was sequenced within a study of shared clonotypes between healthy human individuals. The CDR3 is 13 amino acids. Trimming took off 4 bases at V and 9 bases at J, with 13 bases between the two ends. Germline V gene data show CDR1 as SEHNR and CDR2 as FQNEAQ (reference sequence). Terminally differentiated effector memory CD45RA+ cells were excluded by CCR7 positive selection of CD45RO-negative cells. Donors, healthy HIV-negative adults, lacked recent acute infections or vaccinations. All donors were Caucasian adults living in Nashville, Tennessee. At a deep level, the assay was run. Per sorted-subset replicate PCR, input was roughly 200 ng DNA, representing tens of thousands of T cell genomes. Data came from immunoSEQ multiplex PCR; TCRdb stores just in-frame clones and leaves some out. The sample carries nearly 600,000 clones, 95% to 96% recorded once.

V usage is TRBV7-9 and J usage is TRBJ2-1; D possibly matches TRBD1 or TRBD2 (5 bases each). The TCR comes from a woman aged 25 to 39 in good health. Sequencing was carried out using naive CD8+ T cells sorted from blood. The CDR3 region has the DNA TGTGCCAGCAGCTATCGGGACGACGGTGAGCAGTTCTTC. It yields the protein CASSYRDDGEQFF.